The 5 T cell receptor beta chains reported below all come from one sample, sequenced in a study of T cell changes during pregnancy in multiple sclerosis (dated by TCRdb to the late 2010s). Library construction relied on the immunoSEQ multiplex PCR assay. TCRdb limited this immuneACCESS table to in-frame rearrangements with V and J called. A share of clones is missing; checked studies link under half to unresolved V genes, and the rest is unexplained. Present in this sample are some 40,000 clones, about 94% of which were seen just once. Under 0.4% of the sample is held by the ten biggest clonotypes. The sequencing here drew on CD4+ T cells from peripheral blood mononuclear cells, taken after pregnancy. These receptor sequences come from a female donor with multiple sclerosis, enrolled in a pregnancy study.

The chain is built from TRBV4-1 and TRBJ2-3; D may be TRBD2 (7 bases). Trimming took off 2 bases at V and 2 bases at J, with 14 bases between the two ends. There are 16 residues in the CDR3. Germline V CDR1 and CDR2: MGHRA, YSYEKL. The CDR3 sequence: CASSQMGGGPTDTQYF. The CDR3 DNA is TGCGCCAGCAGCCAAATGGGGGGGGGCCCCACAGATACGCAGTATTTT.

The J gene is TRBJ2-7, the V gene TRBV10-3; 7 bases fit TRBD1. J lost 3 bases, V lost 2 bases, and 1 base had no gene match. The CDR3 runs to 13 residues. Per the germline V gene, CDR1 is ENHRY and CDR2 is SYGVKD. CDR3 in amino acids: CAISERQGYEQYF. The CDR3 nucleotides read TGTGCCATCAGTGAGAGACAGGGCTACGAGCAGTACTTC.

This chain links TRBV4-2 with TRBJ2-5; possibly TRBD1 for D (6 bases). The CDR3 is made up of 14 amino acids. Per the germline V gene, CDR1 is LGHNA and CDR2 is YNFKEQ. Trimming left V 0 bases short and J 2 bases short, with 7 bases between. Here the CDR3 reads CASSQEDRQETQYF. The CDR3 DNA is TGTGCCAGCAGCCAAGAGGACAGACAAGAGACCCAGTACTTC.

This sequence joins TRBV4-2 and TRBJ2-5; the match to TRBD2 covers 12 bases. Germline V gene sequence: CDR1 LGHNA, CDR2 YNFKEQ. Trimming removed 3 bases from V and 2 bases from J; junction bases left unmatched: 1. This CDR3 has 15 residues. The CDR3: CASSQGTSGQETQYF. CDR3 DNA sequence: TGTGCCAGCAGCCAGGGGACTAGCGGGCAAGAGACCCAGTACTTC.

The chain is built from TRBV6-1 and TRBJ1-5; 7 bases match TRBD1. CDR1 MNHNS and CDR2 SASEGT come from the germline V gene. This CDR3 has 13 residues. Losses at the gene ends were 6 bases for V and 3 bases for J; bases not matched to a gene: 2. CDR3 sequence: CASRDRHNQPQHF. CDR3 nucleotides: TGTGCCAGCAGGGACAGGCACAATCAGCCCCAGCATTTT.